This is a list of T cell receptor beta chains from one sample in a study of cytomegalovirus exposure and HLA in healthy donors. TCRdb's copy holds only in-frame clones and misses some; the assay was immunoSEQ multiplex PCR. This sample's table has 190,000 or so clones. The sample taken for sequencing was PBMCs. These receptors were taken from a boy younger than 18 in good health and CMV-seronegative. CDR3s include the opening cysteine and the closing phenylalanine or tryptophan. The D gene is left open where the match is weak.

cdr3_aa: CASSTTVGATEAFF
cdr3_nt: TGTGCCAGCAGCACGACAGTAGGGGCCACTGAAGCTTTCTTT
cdr3_length: 14
d_call: NA
j_call: TRBJ1-1
v_call: TRBV7-9

cdr3_aa: CASSPWEADFQETQYF
cdr3_nt: TGTGCCAGCAGTCCTTGGGAGGCGGACTTCCAAGAGACCCAGTACTTC
cdr3_length: 16
d_call: NA
j_call: TRBJ2-5
v_call: TRBV28

cdr3_aa: CASSLATGPNTEAFF
cdr3_nt: TGTGCCAGCAGCCTTGCGACAGGACCGAACACTGAAGCTTTCTTT
cdr3_length: 15
d_call: NA
j_call: TRBJ1-1
v_call: TRBV9

cdr3_aa: CASSWIAGGPGEQYF
cdr3_nt: TGCGCCAGCAGCTGGATAGCGGGGGGGCCGGGGGAGCAGTACTTC
cdr3_length: 15
d_call: TRBD2
j_call: TRBJ2-5
v_call: TRBV5-1

cdr3_aa: CASSYSGGALREKLFF
cdr3_nt: TGTGCCAGCAGTTACTCCGGGGGGGCGCTTCGAGAAAAACTGTTTTTT
cdr3_length: 16
d_call: NA
j_call: TRBJ1-4
v_call: TRBV6-5

cdr3_aa: CASSWGPASRGYTF
cdr3_nt: TGTGCCAGCAGTTGGGGGCCCGCGTCCCGAGGCTACACCTTC
cdr3_length: 14
d_call: NA
j_call: TRBJ1-2
v_call: TRBV27

cdr3_aa: CASSAGQMNYGYTF
cdr3_nt: TGTGCCAGTAGTGCGGGACAGATGAACTATGGCTACACCTTC
cdr3_length: 14
d_call: TRBD1
j_call: TRBJ1-2
v_call: TRBV19

cdr3_aa: CASTLCRVTVEPQHF
cdr3_nt: TGCGCCAGCACCCTATGCAGGGTGACGGTGGAGCCCCAGCATTTT
cdr3_length: 15
d_call: NA
j_call: TRBJ1-5
v_call: TRBV5-1

cdr3_aa: CASSNIRDRGTTGELFF
cdr3_nt: TGTGCCAGTAGTAACATCCGGGACAGGGGTACCACCGGGGAGCTGTTTTTT
cdr3_length: 17
d_call: TRBD1
j_call: TRBJ2-2
v_call: TRBV19

cdr3_aa: CASSPTRASYNEQFF
cdr3_nt: TGCGCCAGCAGCCCCACTAGAGCGTCCTACAATGAGCAGTTCTTC
cdr3_length: 15
d_call: NA
j_call: TRBJ2-1
v_call: TRBV4-3

cdr3_aa: CASDEVSSGNTIYF
cdr3_nt: TGTGCCAGCGACGAGGTAAGCTCTGGAAACACCATATATTTT
cdr3_length: 14
d_call: NA
j_call: TRBJ1-3
v_call: TRBV6-9

cdr3_aa: CASSLGGGSTEAFF
cdr3_nt: TGTGCCAGCAGCTTAGGTGGGGGGTCCACTGAAGCTTTCTTT
cdr3_length: 14
d_call: NA
j_call: TRBJ1-1
v_call: TRBV13

cdr3_aa: CASSRTIPVNTEAFF
cdr3_nt: TGTGCCAGCAGCCGGACAATACCCGTGAACACTGAAGCTTTCTTT
cdr3_length: 15
d_call: NA
j_call: TRBJ1-1
v_call: TRBV6-5

cdr3_aa: CATSRDLVGASNYGYTF
cdr3_nt: TGTGCCACCAGCAGAGATTTGGTTGGAGCCTCAAACTATGGCTACACCTTC
cdr3_length: 17
d_call: NA
j_call: TRBJ1-2
v_call: TRBV15

cdr3_aa: CASSYSIRRANEQFF
cdr3_nt: TGTGCCAGCAGTTACTCGATTCGCAGGGCCAATGAGCAGTTCTTC
cdr3_length: 15
d_call: NA
j_call: TRBJ2-1
v_call: TRBV6-5

cdr3_aa: CASNLAYEQYF
cdr3_nt: TGTGCCAGCAATCTAGCCTACGAGCAGTACTTC
cdr3_length: 11
d_call: NA
j_call: TRBJ2-7
v_call: TRBV6-1

cdr3_aa: CASSQGRQGNTEAFF
cdr3_nt: TGTGCCAGCAGCCAAGGACGACAGGGGAACACTGAAGCTTTCTTT
cdr3_length: 15
d_call: TRBD1
j_call: TRBJ1-1
v_call: TRBV4-2

cdr3_aa: CASSRPGGGGEGKLFF
cdr3_nt: TGCGCCAGCAGCCGCCCGGGGGGAGGGGGTGAGGGAAAACTGTTTTTT
cdr3_length: 16
d_call: NA
j_call: TRBJ1-4
v_call: TRBV4-1

cdr3_aa: CASSLGTGYDTQYF
cdr3_nt: TGTGCCAGCAGTTTAGGGACAGGGTACGATACGCAGTATTTT
cdr3_length: 14
d_call: TRBD1
j_call: TRBJ2-3
v_call: TRBV28

cdr3_aa: CASSSWLLDTGELFF
cdr3_nt: TGTGCCAGCAGCTCGTGGCTTCTCGACACCGGGGAGCTGTTTTTT
cdr3_length: 15
d_call: NA
j_call: TRBJ2-2
v_call: TRBV5-6

cdr3_aa: CASSDGGISGANVLTF
cdr3_nt: TGTGCCAGCAGTGACGGGGGGATCTCTGGGGCCAACGTCCTGACTTTC
cdr3_length: 16
d_call: NA
j_call: TRBJ2-6
v_call: TRBV6-4

cdr3_aa: CASSLTGGHQPQHF
cdr3_nt: TGTGCCAGCAGTCTGACAGGGGGACATCAGCCCCAGCATTTT
cdr3_length: 14
d_call: TRBD1
j_call: TRBJ1-5
v_call: TRBV27

cdr3_aa: CASSSWTVGTEAFF
cdr3_nt: TGTGCCAGCAGCTCCTGGACAGTTGGCACTGAAGCTTTCTTT
cdr3_length: 14
d_call: NA
j_call: TRBJ1-1
v_call: TRBV7-9

cdr3_aa: CASSTLRGQEQFF
cdr3_nt: TGTGCCAGTAGTACCCTGAGGGGGCAGGAGCAGTTCTTC
cdr3_length: 13
d_call: TRBD1
j_call: TRBJ2-1
v_call: TRBV19

cdr3_aa: CASSLVPVQETQYF
cdr3_nt: TGCGCCAGCAGCTTGGTCCCGGTTCAAGAGACCCAGTACTTC
cdr3_length: 14
d_call: NA
j_call: TRBJ2-5
v_call: TRBV5-1

cdr3_aa: CASSSHYGDRPGEGYF
cdr3_nt: TGTGCCAGCAGTTCCCACTATGGGGACAGGCCAGGGGAGGGGTACTTC
cdr3_length: 16
d_call: NA
j_call: TRBJ2-7
v_call: TRBV6-5

cdr3_aa: CSVEGRLSSYNEQFF
cdr3_nt: TGCAGCGTTGAAGGTCGTCTGAGCTCCTACAATGAGCAGTTCTTC
cdr3_length: 15
d_call: NA
j_call: TRBJ2-1
v_call: TRBV29-1

cdr3_aa: CASSFRQVQETQYF
cdr3_nt: TGTGCCAGCAGCTTTAGACAGGTTCAAGAGACCCAGTACTTC
cdr3_length: 14
d_call: NA
j_call: TRBJ2-5
v_call: TRBV5-4

cdr3_aa: CASSPLLSGDYEQYF
cdr3_nt: TGTGCCAGCAGCCCCCTGTTGTCGGGGGACTACGAGCAGTACTTC
cdr3_length: 15
d_call: NA
j_call: TRBJ2-7
v_call: TRBV7-8

cdr3_aa: CASSELTGGLQETQYF
cdr3_nt: TGTGCCAGCAGTGAACTGACAGGGGGCCTACAAGAGACCCAGTACTTC
cdr3_length: 16
d_call: TRBD1
j_call: TRBJ2-5
v_call: TRBV2

cdr3_aa: CASNQGANEKLFF
cdr3_nt: TGTGCCAGCAATCAGGGGGCGAATGAAAAACTGTTTTTT
cdr3_length: 13
d_call: TRBD1
j_call: TRBJ1-4
v_call: TRBV6-5

cdr3_aa: CAISRDSANQPQHF
cdr3_nt: TGTGCCATCAGCAGGGACAGTGCCAATCAGCCCCAGCATTTT
cdr3_length: 14
d_call: TRBD1
j_call: TRBJ1-5
v_call: TRBV10-3

cdr3_aa: CASRTITNEKLFF
cdr3_nt: TGTGCCAGCAGGACTATAACTAATGAAAAACTGTTTTTT
cdr3_length: 13
d_call: NA
j_call: TRBJ1-4
v_call: TRBV6-4

cdr3_aa: CASGDLAGGTDTQYF
cdr3_nt: TGTGCCAGCGGAGATCTAGCGGGGGGCACAGATACGCAGTATTTT
cdr3_length: 15
d_call: TRBD2
j_call: TRBJ2-3
v_call: TRBV4-2

cdr3_aa: CASRSGTNSNQPQHF
cdr3_nt: TGTGCCAGCAGATCCGGGACAAATAGCAATCAGCCCCAGCATTTT
cdr3_length: 15
d_call: NA
j_call: TRBJ1-5
v_call: TRBV27

cdr3_aa: CSVEKSGNTEAFF
cdr3_nt: TGCAGCGTTGAAAAGTCGGGGAACACTGAAGCTTTCTTT
cdr3_length: 13
d_call: NA
j_call: TRBJ1-1
v_call: TRBV29-1

cdr3_aa: CASSLRGSWENEQFF
cdr3_nt: TGTGCCAGCAGCTTAAGGGGTAGTTGGGAAAATGAGCAGTTCTTC
cdr3_length: 15
d_call: NA
j_call: TRBJ2-1
v_call: TRBV11-1

cdr3_aa: CASNRIESRQAEAFF
cdr3_nt: TGTGCCAGCAACCGGATCGAATCCAGGCAAGCTGAAGCTTTCTTT
cdr3_length: 15
d_call: NA
j_call: TRBJ1-1
v_call: TRBV5-6

cdr3_aa: CATEMTTQETQYF
cdr3_nt: TGTGCCACCGAAATGACAACTCAAGAGACCCAGTACTTC
cdr3_length: 13
d_call: NA
j_call: TRBJ2-5
v_call: TRBV25-1

cdr3_aa: CASSLRPGQGAGVDETQYF
cdr3_nt: TGTGCCAGCAGCCTCAGACCGGGACAGGGGGCGGGGGTCGACGAGACCCAGTACTTC
cdr3_length: 19
d_call: TRBD1
j_call: TRBJ2-5
v_call: TRBV11-2

cdr3_aa: CASSLDRVNYEQYF
cdr3_nt: TGTGCCAGCAGCCTAGACAGGGTTAACTACGAGCAGTACTTC
cdr3_length: 14
d_call: TRBD1
j_call: TRBJ2-7
v_call: TRBV28

cdr3_aa: CASSDGTTARDTQYF
cdr3_nt: TGCGCCAGCAGCGACGGGACTACCGCTCGCGATACGCAGTATTTT
cdr3_length: 15
d_call: TRBD2
j_call: TRBJ2-3
v_call: TRBV5-1

cdr3_aa: CASSQPRQGANSPLHF
cdr3_nt: TGCGCCAGCAGCCAACCTAGACAGGGGGCTAATTCACCCCTCCACTTT
cdr3_length: 16
d_call: TRBD1
j_call: TRBJ1-6
v_call: TRBV4-1

cdr3_aa: CASSSKAAAYGYTF
cdr3_nt: TGTGCCAGCAGCTCAAAGGCCGCGGCCTATGGCTACACCTTC
cdr3_length: 14
d_call: NA
j_call: TRBJ1-2
v_call: TRBV11-2